The 2 T cell receptor beta chains listed next were all sequenced from one sample in a study of OX40 agonist ivuxolimab in advanced cancers. Data came from immunoSEQ multiplex PCR; TCRdb stores just in-frame clones and leaves some out. The data hold fewer than 55,000 clones, with over 80% observed a single time. The sample here was CD4+ or CD8+ T cells sorted from blood, taken in a trial of the OX40 agonist ivuxolimab. All receptors derive from an adult with an advanced solid tumor such as melanoma, head and neck, liver or kidney cancer.

This rearrangement joins TRBV5-1 to TRBJ2-2; D unclear. The V gene's germline CDR1 is SGHRS and CDR2 YFSETQ. CDR3 length: 16 amino acids. Trimming left V 3 bases short and J 2 bases short, with 14 bases between. CDR3 bases: TGCGCCAGCAGCTCTCTCCAACAGAGTAACACCGGGGAGCTGTTTTTT. Amino acid sequence: CASSSLQQSNTGELFF.

This CDR3 is CASSTTRNNEQFF. CDR3 sequence (DNA): TGTGCCAGTAGTACCACTCGTAACAATGAGCAGTTCTTC. The chain employs TRBV19 and TRBJ2-1, with D uncertain. V dropped 4 bases and J dropped 5 bases, with 9 bases sitting between them. The CDR3 runs to 13 residues. Germline CDR1 is LNHDA and CDR2 is SQIVND (reference sequence). The full variable domain, rest sourced from reference TRBV19 and TRBJ2-1, is DGGITQSPKYLFRKEGQNVTLSCEQNLNHDAMYWYRQDPGQGLRLIYYSQIVNDFQKGDIAEGYSVSREKKESFPLTVTSAQKNPTAFYLCASSTTRNNEQFFGPGTRLTVL.